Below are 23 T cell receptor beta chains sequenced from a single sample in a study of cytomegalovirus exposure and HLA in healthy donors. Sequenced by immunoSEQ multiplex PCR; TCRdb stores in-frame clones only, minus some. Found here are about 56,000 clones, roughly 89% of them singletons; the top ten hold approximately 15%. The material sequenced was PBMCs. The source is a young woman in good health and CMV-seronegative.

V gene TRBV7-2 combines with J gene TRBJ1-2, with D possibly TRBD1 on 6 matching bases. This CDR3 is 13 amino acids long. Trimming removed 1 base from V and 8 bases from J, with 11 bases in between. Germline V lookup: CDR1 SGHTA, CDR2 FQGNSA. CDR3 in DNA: TGTGCCAGCAGCTTAGGGGGGCCTTTGGGCTACACCTTC. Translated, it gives CASSLGGPLGYTF.

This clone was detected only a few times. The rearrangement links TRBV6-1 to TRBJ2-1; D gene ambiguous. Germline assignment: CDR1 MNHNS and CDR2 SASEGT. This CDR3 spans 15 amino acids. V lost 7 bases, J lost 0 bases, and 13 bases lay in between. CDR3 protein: CASTLAGSSYNEQFF. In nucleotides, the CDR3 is TGTGCCAGCACGCTTGCAGGTAGCTCCTACAATGAGCAGTTCTTC.

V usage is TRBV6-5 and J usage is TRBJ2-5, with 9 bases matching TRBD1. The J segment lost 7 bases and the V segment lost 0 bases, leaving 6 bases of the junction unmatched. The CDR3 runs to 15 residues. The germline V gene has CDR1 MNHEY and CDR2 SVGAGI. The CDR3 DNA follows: TGTGCCAGCAGTTACTCGAGGACAGGGGACACGACCCAGTACTTC. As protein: CASSYSRTGDTTQYF.

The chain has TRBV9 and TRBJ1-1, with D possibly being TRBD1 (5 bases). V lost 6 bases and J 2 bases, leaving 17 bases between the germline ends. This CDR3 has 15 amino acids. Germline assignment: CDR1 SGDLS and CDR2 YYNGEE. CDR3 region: CASTPTTVSNTEAFF. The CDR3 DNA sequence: TGTGCCAGCACCCCTACGACAGTGTCAAACACTGAAGCTTTCTTT.

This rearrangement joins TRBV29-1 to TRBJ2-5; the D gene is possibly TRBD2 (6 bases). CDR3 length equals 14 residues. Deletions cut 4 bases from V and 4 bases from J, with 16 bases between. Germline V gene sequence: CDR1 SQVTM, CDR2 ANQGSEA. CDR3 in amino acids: CSVGGVSQGETQYF. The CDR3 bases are TGCAGCGTTGGCGGGGTCTCCCAAGGAGAGACCCAGTACTTC.

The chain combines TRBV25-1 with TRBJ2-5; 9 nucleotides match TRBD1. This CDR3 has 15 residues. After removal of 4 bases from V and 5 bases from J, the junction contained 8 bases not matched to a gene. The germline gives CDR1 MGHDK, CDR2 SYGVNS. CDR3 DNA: TGTGCCAGCAGTGTACCGGGACAGGGTACCGAGACCCAGTACTTC. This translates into CASSVPGQGTETQYF.

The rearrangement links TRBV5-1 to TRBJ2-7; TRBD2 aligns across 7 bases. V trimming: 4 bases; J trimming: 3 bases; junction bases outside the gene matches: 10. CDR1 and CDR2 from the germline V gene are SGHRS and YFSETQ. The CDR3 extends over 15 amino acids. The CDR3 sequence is CASSPTSAGLYEQYF. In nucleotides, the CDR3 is TGCGCCAGCAGCCCAACTAGCGCAGGACTCTACGAGCAGTACTTC. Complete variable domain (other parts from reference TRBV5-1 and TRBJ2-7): KAGVTQTPRYLIKTRGQQVTLSCSPISGHRSVSWYQQTPGQGLQFLFEYFSETQRNKGNFPGRFSGRQFSNSRSEMNVSTLELGDSALYLCASSPTSAGLYEQYFGPGTRLTVT.

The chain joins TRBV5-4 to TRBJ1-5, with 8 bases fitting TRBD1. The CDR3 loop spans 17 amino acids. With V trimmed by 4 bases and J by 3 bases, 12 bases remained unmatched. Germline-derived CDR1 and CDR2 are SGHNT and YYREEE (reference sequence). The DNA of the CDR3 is TGTGCCAGCAGCCCGAGACAAAGACAGGGGCCCAATCAGCCCCAGCATTTT. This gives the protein CASSPRQRQGPNQPQHF.

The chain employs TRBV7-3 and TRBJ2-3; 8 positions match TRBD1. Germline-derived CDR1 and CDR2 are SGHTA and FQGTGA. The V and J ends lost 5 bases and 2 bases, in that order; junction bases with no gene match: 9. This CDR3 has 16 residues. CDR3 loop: CASSQRDRITTDTQYF. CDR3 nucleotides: TGTGCCAGCAGCCAAAGGGACAGGATTACCACAGATACGCAGTATTTT.

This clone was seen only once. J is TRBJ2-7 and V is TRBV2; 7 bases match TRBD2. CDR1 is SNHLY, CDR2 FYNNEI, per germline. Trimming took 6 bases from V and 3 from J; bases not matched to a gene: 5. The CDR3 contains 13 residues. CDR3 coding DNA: TGTGCCAGCAGAGCGGGGCGCAACTACGAGCAGTACTTC. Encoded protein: CASRAGRNYEQYF.

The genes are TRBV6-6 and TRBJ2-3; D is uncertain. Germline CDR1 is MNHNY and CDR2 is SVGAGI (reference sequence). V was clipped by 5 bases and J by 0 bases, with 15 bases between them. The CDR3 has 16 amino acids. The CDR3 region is CASSTTQRSSTDTQYF. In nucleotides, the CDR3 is TGTGCCAGCAGTACAACCCAGAGGTCCAGCACAGATACGCAGTATTTT.

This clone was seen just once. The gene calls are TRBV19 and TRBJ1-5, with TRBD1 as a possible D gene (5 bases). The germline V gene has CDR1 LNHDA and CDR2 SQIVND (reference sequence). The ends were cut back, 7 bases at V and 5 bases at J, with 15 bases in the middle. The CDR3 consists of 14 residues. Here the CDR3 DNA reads TGTGCCAGTACCTGGGGGGAGGGCGATCAGCCCCAGCATTTT. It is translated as CASTWGEGDQPQHF.

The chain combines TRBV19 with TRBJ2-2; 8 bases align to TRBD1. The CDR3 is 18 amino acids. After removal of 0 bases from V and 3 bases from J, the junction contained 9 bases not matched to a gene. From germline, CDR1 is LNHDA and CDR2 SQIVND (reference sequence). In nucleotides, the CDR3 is TGTGCCAGTAGTATAGATCTATGGGGACAGGAGTACACCGGGGAGCTGTTTTTT. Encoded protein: CASSIDLWGQEYTGELFF.

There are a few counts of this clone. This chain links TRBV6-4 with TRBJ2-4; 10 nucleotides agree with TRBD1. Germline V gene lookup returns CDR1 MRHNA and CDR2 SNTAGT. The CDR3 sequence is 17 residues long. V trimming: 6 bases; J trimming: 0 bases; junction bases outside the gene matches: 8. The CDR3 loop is CASRAGTGDLAKNIQYF. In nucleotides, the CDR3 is TGTGCCAGCAGAGCCGGGACAGGGGACCTAGCCAAAAACATTCAGTACTTC.

The CDR3 nucleotides are TGTGCCAGCAGCCCAGCTAGGTCCCACCCCGGGGAGCTGTTTTTT. Protein sequence: CASSPARSHPGELFF. The genes are TRBV7-2 and TRBJ2-2; no clear D gene. Per the germline V gene, CDR1 is SGHTA and CDR2 is FQGNSA. There are 15 residues in the CDR3. V lost 5 bases and J 6 bases, leaving 16 bases between the germline ends.

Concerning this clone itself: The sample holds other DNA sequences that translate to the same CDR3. Here the CDR3 reads CASSPGQDYGYTF. The CDR3 region has the DNA TGTGCCAGCAGCCCGGGACAGGATTATGGCTACACCTTC. This sequence joins TRBV11-2 and TRBJ1-2; 8 bases align to TRBD1. V lost 5 bases to trimming and J lost 5 bases; unmatched junction nucleotides: 4. Per the germline V gene, CDR1 is SGHAT and CDR2 is FQNNGV. The CDR3 is made up of 13 amino acids.

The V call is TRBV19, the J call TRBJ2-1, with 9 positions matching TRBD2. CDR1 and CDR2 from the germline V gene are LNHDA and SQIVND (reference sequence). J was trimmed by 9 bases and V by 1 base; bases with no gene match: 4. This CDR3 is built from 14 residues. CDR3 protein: CASSIVSGRPEQFF. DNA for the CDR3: TGTGCCAGTAGTATAGTCAGCGGGAGGCCTGAGCAGTTCTTC.

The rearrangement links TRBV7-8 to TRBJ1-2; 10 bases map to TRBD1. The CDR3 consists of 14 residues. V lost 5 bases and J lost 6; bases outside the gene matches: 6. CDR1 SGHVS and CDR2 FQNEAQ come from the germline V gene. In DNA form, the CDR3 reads TGTGCCAGCAGCCAGGGACAGGGGTTAGATGGCTACACCTTC. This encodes CASSQGQGLDGYTF.

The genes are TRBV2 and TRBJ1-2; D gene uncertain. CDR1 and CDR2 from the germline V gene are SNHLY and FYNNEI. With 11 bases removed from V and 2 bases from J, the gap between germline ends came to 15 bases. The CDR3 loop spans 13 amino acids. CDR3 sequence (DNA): TGTGCCGGACTCCACCGGGAAAACTATGGCTACACCTTC. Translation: CAGLHRENYGYTF.

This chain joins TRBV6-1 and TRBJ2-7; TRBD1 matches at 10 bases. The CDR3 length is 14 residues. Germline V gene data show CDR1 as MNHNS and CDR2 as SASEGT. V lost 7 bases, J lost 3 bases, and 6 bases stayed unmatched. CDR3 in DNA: TGTGCCAGCACCGGGACAGGGGCGAGCTACGAGCAGTACTTC. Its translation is CASTGTGASYEQYF.

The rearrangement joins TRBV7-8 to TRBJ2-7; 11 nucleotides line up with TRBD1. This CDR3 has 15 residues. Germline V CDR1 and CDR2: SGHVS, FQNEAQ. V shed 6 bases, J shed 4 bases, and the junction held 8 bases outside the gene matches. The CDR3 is CASSYPGTGGYEQYF. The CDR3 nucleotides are TGTGCCAGCAGTTACCCCGGGACAGGGGGTTACGAGCAGTACTTC.

The CDR3 reads CASSSQGNQPQHF. The CDR3 coding sequence is TGTGCCAGCAGCTCACAGGGAAATCAGCCCCAGCATTTT. This sequence joins TRBV5-5 and TRBJ1-5; tentative D call: TRBD1 (6 bases). There are 13 residues in the CDR3. The V end was cut by 3 bases, the J end by 4 bases, with 8 bases between. Germline assignment: CDR1 SGHKS and CDR2 YYEKEE (reference sequence).

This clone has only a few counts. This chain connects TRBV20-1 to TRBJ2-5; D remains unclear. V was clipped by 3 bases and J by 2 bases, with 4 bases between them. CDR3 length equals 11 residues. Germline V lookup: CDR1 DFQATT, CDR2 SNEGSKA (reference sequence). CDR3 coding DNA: TGCAGTGCTAGCGGGCAAGAGACCCAGTACTTC. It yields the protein CSASGQETQYF.